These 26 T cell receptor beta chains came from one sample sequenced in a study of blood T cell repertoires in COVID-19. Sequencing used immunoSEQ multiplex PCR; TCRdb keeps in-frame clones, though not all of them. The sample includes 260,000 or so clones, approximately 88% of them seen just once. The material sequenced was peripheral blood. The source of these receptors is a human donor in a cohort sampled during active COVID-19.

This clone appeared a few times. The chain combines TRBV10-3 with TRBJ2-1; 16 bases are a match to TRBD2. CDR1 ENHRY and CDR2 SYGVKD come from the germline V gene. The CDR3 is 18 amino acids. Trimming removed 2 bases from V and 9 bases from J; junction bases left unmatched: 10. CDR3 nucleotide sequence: TGTGCCATCAGTGAGCCCCAAGGGACTAGCGGGAGGGGTGGTGAGCAGTTCTTC. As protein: CAISEPQGTSGRGGEQFF.

The CDR3 region is CATSRALTSGRTHEQYF. In DNA, the CDR3 is TGTGCCACCAGCAGGGCCTTGACTAGCGGGAGGACCCACGAGCAGTACTTC. The V and J genes are TRBV15 and TRBJ2-7; TRBD2 aligns across 13 bases. The CDR3 covers 17 residues. J lost 5 bases, V lost 3 bases, and 10 bases had no gene match. From germline, CDR1 is LNHNV and CDR2 YYDKDF (reference sequence).

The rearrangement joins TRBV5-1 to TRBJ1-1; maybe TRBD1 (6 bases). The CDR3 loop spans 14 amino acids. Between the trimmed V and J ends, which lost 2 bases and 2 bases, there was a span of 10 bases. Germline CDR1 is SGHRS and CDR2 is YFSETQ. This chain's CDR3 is CASSLGQPNTEAFF. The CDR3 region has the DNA TGCGCCAGCAGCTTAGGACAGCCAAACACTGAAGCTTTCTTT.

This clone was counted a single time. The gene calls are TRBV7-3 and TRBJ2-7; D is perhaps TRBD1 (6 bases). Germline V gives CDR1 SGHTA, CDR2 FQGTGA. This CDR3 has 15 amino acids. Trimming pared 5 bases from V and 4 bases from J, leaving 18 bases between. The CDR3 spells CASSPSSVQGYEQYF. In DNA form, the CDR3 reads TGTGCCAGCAGCCCTAGCTCTGTACAGGGTTACGAGCAGTACTTC.

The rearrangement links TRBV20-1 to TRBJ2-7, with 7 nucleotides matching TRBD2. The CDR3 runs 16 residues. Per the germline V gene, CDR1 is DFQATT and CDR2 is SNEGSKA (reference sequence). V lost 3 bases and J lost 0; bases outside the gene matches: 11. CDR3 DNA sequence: TGCAGTGCTAGTTCTCGGAGACTAGCTTCCTCCTACGAGCAGTACTTC. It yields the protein CSASSRRLASSYEQYF.

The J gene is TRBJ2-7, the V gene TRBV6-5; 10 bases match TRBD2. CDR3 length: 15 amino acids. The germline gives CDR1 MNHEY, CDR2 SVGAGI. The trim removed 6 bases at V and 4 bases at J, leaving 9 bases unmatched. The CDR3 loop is CASRGSGRASYEQYF. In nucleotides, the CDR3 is TGTGCCAGCAGGGGAAGCGGGAGGGCTTCGTACGAGCAGTACTTC.

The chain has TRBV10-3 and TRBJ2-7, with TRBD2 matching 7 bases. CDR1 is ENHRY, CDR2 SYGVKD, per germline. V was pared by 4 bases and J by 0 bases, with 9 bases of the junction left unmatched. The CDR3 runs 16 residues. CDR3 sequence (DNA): TGTGCCATCAGTGGTCAGATGGCGGGGGACTCCTACGAGCAGTACTTC. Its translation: CAISGQMAGDSYEQYF.

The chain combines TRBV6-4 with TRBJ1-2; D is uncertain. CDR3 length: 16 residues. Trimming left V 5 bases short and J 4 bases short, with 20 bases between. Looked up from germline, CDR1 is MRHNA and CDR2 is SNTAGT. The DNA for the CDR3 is TGTGCCAGCAGTCCCGAGCAAGCAGATAGCGGCTATGGCTACACCTTC. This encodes CASSPEQADSGYGYTF.

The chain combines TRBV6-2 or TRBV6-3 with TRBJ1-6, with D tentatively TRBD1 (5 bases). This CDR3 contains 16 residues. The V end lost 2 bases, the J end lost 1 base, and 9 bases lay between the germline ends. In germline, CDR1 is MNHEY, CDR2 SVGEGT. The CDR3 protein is CASSYRGGSYNSPLHF. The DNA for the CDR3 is TGTGCCAGCAGTTACCGGGGGGGTTCCTATAATTCACCCCTCCACTTT.

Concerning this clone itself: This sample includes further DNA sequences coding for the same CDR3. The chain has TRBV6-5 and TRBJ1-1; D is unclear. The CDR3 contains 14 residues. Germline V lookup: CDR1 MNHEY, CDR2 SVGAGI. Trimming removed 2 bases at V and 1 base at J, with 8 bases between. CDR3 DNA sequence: TGTGCCAGCAGTTACAGGGAGGGGAACACTGAAGCTTTCTTT. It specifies CASSYREGNTEAFF.

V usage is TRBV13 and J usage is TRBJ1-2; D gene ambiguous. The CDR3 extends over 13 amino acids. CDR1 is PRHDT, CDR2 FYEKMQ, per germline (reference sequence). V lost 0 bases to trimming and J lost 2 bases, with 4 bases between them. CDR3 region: CASSLGQNYGYTF. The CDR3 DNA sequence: TGTGCCAGCAGCTTAGGACAAAACTATGGCTACACCTTC.

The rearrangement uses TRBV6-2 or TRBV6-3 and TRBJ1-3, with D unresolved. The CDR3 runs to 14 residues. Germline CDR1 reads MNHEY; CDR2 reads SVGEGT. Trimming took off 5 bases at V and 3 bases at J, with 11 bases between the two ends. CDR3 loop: CASSILLRGNTIYF. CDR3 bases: TGTGCCAGCAGTATTCTCCTACGTGGAAACACCATATATTTT.

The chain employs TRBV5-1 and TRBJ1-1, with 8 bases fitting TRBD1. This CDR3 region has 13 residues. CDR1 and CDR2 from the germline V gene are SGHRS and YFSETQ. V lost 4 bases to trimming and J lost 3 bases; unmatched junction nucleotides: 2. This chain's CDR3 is CASSVQGDTEAFF. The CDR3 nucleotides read TGCGCCAGCAGCGTACAGGGGGACACTGAAGCTTTCTTT. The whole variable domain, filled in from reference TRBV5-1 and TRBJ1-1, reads KAGVTQTPRYLIKTRGQQVTLSCSPISGHRSVSWYQQTPGQGLQFLFEYFSETQRNKGNFPGRFSGRQFSNSRSEMNVSTLELGDSALYLCASSVQGDTEAFFGQGTRLTVV.

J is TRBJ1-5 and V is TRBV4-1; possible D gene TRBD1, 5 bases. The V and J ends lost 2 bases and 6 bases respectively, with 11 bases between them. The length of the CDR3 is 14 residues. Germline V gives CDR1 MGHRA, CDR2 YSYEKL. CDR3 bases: TGCGCCAGCAGCCAACCAGGGTTAGGTCAGCCCCAGCATTTT. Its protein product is CASSQPGLGQPQHF.

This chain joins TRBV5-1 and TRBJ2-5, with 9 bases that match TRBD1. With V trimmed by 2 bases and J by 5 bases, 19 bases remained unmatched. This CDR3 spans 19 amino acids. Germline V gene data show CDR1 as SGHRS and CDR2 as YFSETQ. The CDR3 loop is CASSFSPKDNRGRGETQYF. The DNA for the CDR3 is TGCGCCAGCAGCTTCTCCCCCAAAGACAACAGGGGGCGCGGGGAGACCCAGTACTTC.

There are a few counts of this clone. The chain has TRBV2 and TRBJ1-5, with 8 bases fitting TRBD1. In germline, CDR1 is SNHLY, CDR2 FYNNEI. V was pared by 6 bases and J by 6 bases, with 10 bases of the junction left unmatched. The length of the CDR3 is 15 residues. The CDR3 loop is CASSPTGGRVQPQHF. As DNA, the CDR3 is TGTGCCAGCAGCCCCACAGGGGGGAGGGTTCAGCCCCAGCATTTT.

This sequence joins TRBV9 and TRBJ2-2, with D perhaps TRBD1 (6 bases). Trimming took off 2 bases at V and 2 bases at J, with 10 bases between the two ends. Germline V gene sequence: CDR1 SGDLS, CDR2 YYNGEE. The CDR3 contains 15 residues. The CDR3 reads CASSVSQGNTGELFF. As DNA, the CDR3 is TGTGCCAGCAGCGTTTCACAGGGCAACACCGGGGAGCTGTTTTTT.

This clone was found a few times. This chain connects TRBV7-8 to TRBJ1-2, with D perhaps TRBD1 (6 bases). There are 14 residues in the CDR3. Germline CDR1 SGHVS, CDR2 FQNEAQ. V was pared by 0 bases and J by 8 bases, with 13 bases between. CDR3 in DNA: TGTGCCAGCAGCTTAGCAGAGACAGGACTGGGCTACACCTTC. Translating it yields CASSLAETGLGYTF.

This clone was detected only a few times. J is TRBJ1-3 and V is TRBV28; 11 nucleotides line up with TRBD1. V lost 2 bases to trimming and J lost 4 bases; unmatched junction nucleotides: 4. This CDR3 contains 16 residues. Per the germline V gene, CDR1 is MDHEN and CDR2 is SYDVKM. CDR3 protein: CASSLGRTGGGNTIYF. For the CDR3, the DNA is TGTGCCAGCAGTTTAGGGCGGACAGGGGGCGGAAACACCATATATTTT. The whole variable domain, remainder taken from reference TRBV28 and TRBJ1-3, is DVKVTQSSRYLVKRTGEKVFLECVQDMDHENMFWYRQDPGLGLRLIYFSYDVKMKEKGDIPEGYSVSREKKERFSLILESASTNQTSMYLCASSLGRTGGGNTIYFGEGSWLTVV.

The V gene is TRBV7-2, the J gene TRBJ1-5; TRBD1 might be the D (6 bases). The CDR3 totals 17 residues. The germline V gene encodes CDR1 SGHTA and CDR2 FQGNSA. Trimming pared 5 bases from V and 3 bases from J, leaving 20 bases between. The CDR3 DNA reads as TGTGCCAGCAGCGTACAGGGAGGGGGAGGATCCAATCAGCCCCAGCATTTT. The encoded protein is CASSVQGGGGSNQPQHF.

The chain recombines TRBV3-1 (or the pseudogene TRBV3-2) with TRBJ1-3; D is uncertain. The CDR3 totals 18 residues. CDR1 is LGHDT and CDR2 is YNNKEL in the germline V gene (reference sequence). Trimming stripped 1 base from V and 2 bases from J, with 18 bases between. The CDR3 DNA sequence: TGTGCCAGCAGCCAAGGGCTATCTACTATTCGCGCTGGAAACACCATATATTTT. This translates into CASSQGLSTIRAGNTIYF.

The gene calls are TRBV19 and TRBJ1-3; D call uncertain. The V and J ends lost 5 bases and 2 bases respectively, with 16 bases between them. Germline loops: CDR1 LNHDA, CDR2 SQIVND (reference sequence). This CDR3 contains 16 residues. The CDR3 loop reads CASSLLTEPPGNTIYF. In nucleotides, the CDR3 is TGTGCCAGTAGTCTTCTCACAGAACCTCCTGGAAACACCATATATTTT.

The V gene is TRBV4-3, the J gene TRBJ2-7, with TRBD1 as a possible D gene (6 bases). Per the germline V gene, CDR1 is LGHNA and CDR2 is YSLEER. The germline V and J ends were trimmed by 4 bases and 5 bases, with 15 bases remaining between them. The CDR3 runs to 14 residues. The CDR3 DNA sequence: TGCGCCAGCAGCCGATTACAGGGATACGACGAGCAGTACTTC. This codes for CASSRLQGYDEQYF.

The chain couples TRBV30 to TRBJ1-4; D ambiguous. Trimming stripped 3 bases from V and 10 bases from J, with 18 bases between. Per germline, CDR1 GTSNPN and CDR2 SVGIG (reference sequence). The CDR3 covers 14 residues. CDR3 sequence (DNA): TGTGCCTGGAGCCCAGACATCCCGGCGTCAAAACTGTTTTTT. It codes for CAWSPDIPASKLFF.

The CDR3 DNA is TGTGCCAGCACCACGGGGGGTCAGGGCATAGAGACCCAGTACTTC. Its protein product is CASTTGGQGIETQYF. The rearrangement joins TRBV27 to TRBJ2-5; the match to TRBD2 covers 7 bases. This CDR3 region has 15 residues. The germline gives CDR1 MNHEY, CDR2 SMNVEV (reference sequence). V gave up 7 bases and J gave up 4 bases; unmatched junction bases: 12.

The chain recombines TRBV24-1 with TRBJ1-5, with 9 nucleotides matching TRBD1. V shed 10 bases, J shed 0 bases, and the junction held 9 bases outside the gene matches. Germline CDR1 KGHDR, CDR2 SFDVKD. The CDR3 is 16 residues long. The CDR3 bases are TGTGCCACTTCCGGGACAGGGATTTATAGCAATCAGCCCCAGCATTTT. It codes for CATSGTGIYSNQPQHF.